The 19 T cell receptor beta chains presented below share a single source sample, sequenced in a study of CD8 T cells in Susac syndrome (dated by TCRdb to 2018 to 2020). Libraries came from the immunoSEQ multiplex PCR assay. RNA was extracted using the RNeasy kit, and roughly 0.45 to 1 ug of the RNA was reverse transcribed with random hexamers. TCRdb's own reprocessing of the public reads used fastp at Q25 and MiXCR and kept productive beta chains. Duplicate CDR3 protein sequences are folded into a single record with the most common DNA and genes. For this sample the table gives approximately 70,000 distinct CDR3 sequences, of which 95% to 96% were detected only once. The biggest ten clones account for more than 0.09% of the sample. Sequenced sample: CD4+ T cells from PBMCs. The receptors were sampled from a human donor with multiple sclerosis.

CDR3 region: CASTVQDMNTEAFF. The CDR3 DNA sequence: TGTGCCAGCACAGTTCAGGACATGAACACTGAAGCTTTCTTT. V and J are TRBV2 and TRBJ1-1, with D possibly matching TRBD1 (5 bases). V was cut by 7 bases and J by 0 bases, with 12 bases left in between. The CDR3 contains 14 residues. Germline V gene data show CDR1 as SNHLY and CDR2 as FYNNEI.

The genes are TRBV28 and TRBJ2-3; D not resolved. The CDR3 runs to 12 residues. V was trimmed by 6 bases and J by 7 bases, leaving 11 bases between them. Germline CDR1 reads MDHEN; CDR2 reads SYDVKM. CDR3 DNA sequence: TGTGCCAGCAGCCTATCCCTCAATACGCAGTATTTT. Its translation is CASSLSLNTQYF.

The gene calls are TRBV18 and TRBJ1-5, with unresolved D. This CDR3 has 12 residues. Trimming stripped 3 bases from V and 4 bases from J, with 4 bases between. The germline CDR1 and CDR2 sequences are KGHSH and LQKENI. The CDR3 region is CASSPENQPQHF. CDR3 nucleotides: TGTGCCAGCTCACCGGAGAATCAGCCCCAGCATTTT.

This chain joins TRBV7-2 and TRBJ2-5, with 8 bases aligning to TRBD1. V shed 1 base, J shed 5 bases, and the junction held 9 bases outside the gene matches. The CDR3 runs 16 residues. Germline-derived CDR1 and CDR2 are SGHTA and FQGNSA. Written as DNA, the CDR3 is TGTGCCAGCAGCTTAGAGGTCTGGGGACAGGTCGAGACCCAGTACTTC. It yields the protein CASSLEVWGQVETQYF.

The J gene is TRBJ2-1, the V gene TRBV19; 8 bases agree with TRBD1. The CDR3 length is 13 residues. V lost 5 bases, J lost 7 bases, and 4 bases stayed unmatched. Germline V gene data show CDR1 as LNHDA and CDR2 as SQIVND (reference sequence). In DNA form, the CDR3 reads TGTGCCAGTAGTCAGGACAGGGATAATGAGCAGTTCTTC. Translating gives CASSQDRDNEQFF.

The chain links TRBV6-5 to TRBJ1-1; maybe TRBD1 (6 bases). CDR1 is MNHEY, CDR2 SVGAGI, per germline. Trimming cost V 4 bases and J 0 bases, with 15 bases left between them. The CDR3 loop spans 16 amino acids. CDR3 nucleotide sequence: TGTGCCAGCAGTTTGGACAGCCGGATAATGAACACTGAAGCTTTCTTT. This encodes CASSLDSRIMNTEAFF.

This clonotype has just one count. The chain uses TRBV11-3 and TRBJ2-5; tentatively, D is TRBD1 (5 bases). The CDR3 consists of 14 residues. V was clipped by 1 base and J by 1 base, with 7 bases between them. Germline V gives CDR1 SGHNT, CDR2 YENEEA. CDR3 bases: TGTGCCAGCAGCTTAGCTACAGGCCAAGAGACCCAGTACTTC. It encodes CASSLATGQETQYF.

The rearrangement joins TRBV5-1 to TRBJ2-7; 7 positions agree with TRBD2. V lost 4 bases and J lost 0; bases outside the gene matches: 10. This CDR3 spans 16 amino acids. Germline CDR1 is SGHRS and CDR2 is YFSETQ. CDR3: CASSQGDRDYSYEQYF. Here the CDR3 DNA reads TGCGCCAGCAGCCAAGGGGACCGGGACTACTCCTACGAGCAGTACTTC. The full variable domain, its missing parts supplied by reference TRBV5-1 and TRBJ2-7, is KAGVTQTPRYLIKTRGQQVTLSCSPISGHRSVSWYQQTPGQGLQFLFEYFSETQRNKGNFPGRFSGRQFSNSRSEMNVSTLELGDSALYLCASSQGDRDYSYEQYFGPGTRLTVT.

The chain uses TRBV3-1 and TRBJ2-3, with no clear D. Germline values: CDR1 LGHDT, CDR2 YNNKEL (reference sequence). V gave up 0 bases and J gave up 2 bases, with 9 bases separating them. The CDR3 contains 15 residues. The CDR3 nucleotides are TGTGCCAGCAGCCAAGATACGGGCGCCACAGATACGCAGTATTTT. Encoded protein: CASSQDTGATDTQYF.

V is TRBV5-6 and J is TRBJ1-6; TRBD1 aligns across 11 bases. This CDR3 contains 15 residues. The trim removed 4 bases at V and 8 bases at J, leaving 5 bases unmatched. Germline V gives CDR1 SGHDT, CDR2 YYEEEE. The chain's CDR3 is CASSRGQGAYSPLHF. The CDR3, as DNA: TGTGCCAGCAGCCGAGGACAGGGGGCATATTCACCCCTCCACTTT.

The rearrangement joins TRBV5-6 to TRBJ1-5; no clear D. CDR1 and CDR2 (germline): SGHDT, YYEEEE. V gave up 2 bases and J gave up 6 bases, with 6 bases separating them. This CDR3 has 12 amino acids. The CDR3 region is CASSLFSQPQHF. CDR3 in DNA: TGTGCCAGCAGCTTATTTAGTCAGCCCCAGCATTTT.

The gene calls are TRBV12-3 or TRBV12-4 and TRBJ1-2; tentative D call: TRBD1 (6 bases). The germline V and J ends were trimmed by 3 bases and 3 bases, with 17 bases remaining between them. The CDR3 runs 16 residues. The CDR3 loop is CASSLLGRYRDYGYTF. CDR3 DNA: TGTGCCAGCAGTTTGCTGGGTAGATACAGGGACTATGGCTACACCTTC.

The chain couples TRBV9 to TRBJ2-7; 9 nucleotides align to TRBD1. This CDR3 is 14 amino acids long. The germline V gene encodes CDR1 SGDLS and CDR2 YYNGEE. V was pared by 4 bases and J by 5 bases, with 7 bases of the junction left unmatched. This chain's CDR3 is CASSTGQGRHEQYF. CDR3 in DNA: TGTGCCAGCAGCACCGGACAGGGGCGCCACGAGCAGTACTTC.

The J gene is TRBJ2-1, the V gene TRBV9, with D possibly matching TRBD1 (6 bases). The CDR3 length is 13 residues. Trimming cost V 3 bases and J 6 bases, with 10 bases left between them. The germline V gene encodes CDR1 SGDLS and CDR2 YYNGEE. CDR3 sequence: CASSAVRGNEQFF. The CDR3 DNA reads as TGTGCCAGCAGCGCGGTCAGGGGCAATGAGCAGTTCTTC.

V and J are TRBV12-3 or TRBV12-4 and TRBJ2-7; possible D gene TRBD1, 6 bases. The CDR3 consists of 14 residues. V lost 4 bases and J 3 bases, leaving 13 bases between the germline ends. The CDR3 coding sequence is TGTGCCAGCAGTTCGCAGGGGAGCCTCTACGAGCAGTACTTC. This translates into CASSSQGSLYEQYF.

V and J are TRBV28 and TRBJ2-7; TRBD1 agrees at 9 bases. The CDR3 is 15 residues long. J gave up 3 bases and V 6 bases, and 9 bases lay outside the gene matches. From germline, CDR1 is MDHEN and CDR2 SYDVKM. CDR3 sequence: CASREIGQGNYEQYF. Here the CDR3 DNA reads TGTGCCAGCAGAGAAATCGGACAGGGGAACTACGAGCAGTACTTC. Complete variable domain (other parts from reference TRBV28 and TRBJ2-7): DVKVTQSSRYLVKRTGEKVFLECVQDMDHENMFWYRQDPGLGLRLIYFSYDVKMKEKGDIPEGYSVSREKKERFSLILESASTNQTSMYLCASREIGQGNYEQYFGPGTRLTVT.

This clonotype was observed a single time. The genes are TRBV29-1 and TRBJ2-3, with 7 nucleotides matching TRBD1. Germline values: CDR1 SQVTM, CDR2 ANQGSEA. The CDR3 is 13 residues long. The ends lost 5 bases at V and 2 bases at J; junction bases unmatched: 4. CDR3 DNA sequence: TGCAGCGTTCTCAGGGGGTCCACAGATACGCAGTATTTT. Protein product: CSVLRGSTDTQYF.

CDR3 protein: CSARRGLVDTEAFF. The DNA for the CDR3 is TGCAGTGCTAGAAGGGGGCTCGTGGACACTGAAGCTTTCTTT. The chain employs TRBV20-1 and TRBJ1-1, with 7 bases that match TRBD1. The CDR3 runs 14 residues. J was trimmed by 3 bases and V by 2 bases; bases with no gene match: 6. Germline loops: CDR1 DFQATT, CDR2 SNEGSKA (reference sequence).

The chain links TRBV25-1 to TRBJ2-1, with TRBD2 identical over 14 bases. This CDR3 contains 17 residues. V trimming: 2 bases; J trimming: 3 bases; junction bases outside the gene matches: 3. The germline V gene has CDR1 MGHDK and CDR2 SYGVNS. As DNA, the CDR3 is TGTGCCAGCAGTGAAGTGACTAGCGGGGGGGTCTACAATGAGCAGTTCTTC. As protein: CASSEVTSGGVYNEQFF. Full variable domain (rest looked up from reference TRBV25-1 and TRBJ2-1): EADIYQTPRYLVIGTGKKITLECSQTMGHDKMYWYQQDPGMELHLIHYSYGVNSTEKGDLSSESTVSRIRTEHFPLTLESARPSHTSQYLCASSEVTSGGVYNEQFFGPGTRLTVL.